These 17 T cell receptor beta chains came from one sample sequenced in a study of blood T cell repertoires in COVID-19. Assay: immunoSEQ multiplex PCR; the TCRdb copy retains only in-frame clones and omits some. This table holds 250,000 to 400,000 clones, almost 90% found once. The source material was peripheral blood. These receptors all stem from a woman in her twenties or thirties with COVID-19, enrolled during active disease.

V usage is TRBV28 and J usage is TRBJ1-5, with D possibly matching TRBD1 (5 bases). Trimming took 2 bases from V and 4 from J, leaving 12 bases between them. The CDR3 covers 15 residues. Germline V lookup: CDR1 MDHEN, CDR2 SYDVKM. CDR3 in DNA: TGTGCCAGCAGTTTACAGGGAAAGGGAAATCAGCCCCAGCATTTT. This codes for CASSLQGKGNQPQHF.

A single count supports this clone. The chain recombines TRBV10-3 with TRBJ2-2; 8 positions match TRBD2. V gave up 10 bases and J gave up 6 bases; unmatched junction bases: 13. The CDR3 totals 15 residues. Germline loops: CDR1 ENHRY, CDR2 SYGVKD. The CDR3 region is CATYSGTSTAGELFF. The CDR3 DNA reads as TGTGCCACCTACTCTGGGACTAGTACAGCCGGGGAGCTGTTTTTT.

V gene TRBV7-3 combines with J gene TRBJ2-1, with D perhaps TRBD1 (6 bases). V dropped 5 bases and J dropped 6 bases, with 17 bases sitting between them. The germline V gene encodes CDR1 SGHTA and CDR2 FQGTGA. The CDR3 totals 15 residues. The CDR3, as DNA: TGTGCCAGCAGCACAGGGACGCCTAAATTCAATGAGCAGTTCTTC. Encoded protein: CASSTGTPKFNEQFF.

This clone was recorded only once. The chain uses TRBV7-9 and TRBJ2-1; 14 bases fit TRBD2. The CDR3 length is 16 residues. Germline V gene data show CDR1 as SEHNR and CDR2 as FQNEAQ (reference sequence). V was pared by 3 bases and J by 8 bases, with 6 bases of the junction left unmatched. The CDR3 is CASSLRGLAGEDEQFF. CDR3 coding DNA: TGTGCCAGCAGCTTGAGGGGACTAGCGGGAGAGGATGAGCAGTTCTTC.

The chain recombines TRBV27 with TRBJ1-1; a possible D gene is TRBD1 (6 bases). This CDR3 contains 15 residues. The germline gives CDR1 MNHEY, CDR2 SMNVEV (reference sequence). V gave up 7 bases and J gave up 0 bases, with 15 bases separating them. Here the CDR3 reads CASTSRGLMNTEAFF. The CDR3 nucleotides read TGTGCCAGCACAAGCAGGGGCCTAATGAACACTGAAGCTTTCTTT.

The rearrangement links TRBV19 to TRBJ1-1, with D uncertain. This CDR3 has 14 residues. V lost 2 bases to trimming and J lost 0 bases, with 7 bases between them. Germline CDR1 LNHDA, CDR2 SQIVND (reference sequence). CDR3 loop: CASSISSVNTEAFF. In DNA form, the CDR3 reads TGTGCCAGTAGTATAAGTTCGGTGAACACTGAAGCTTTCTTT.

The rearrangement links TRBV6-4 to TRBJ2-3, with TRBD2 matching 11 bases. Germline CDR1 MRHNA, CDR2 SNTAGT. CDR3 length equals 15 residues. The V and J ends lost 7 bases and 4 bases, in that order; junction bases with no gene match: 7. CDR3 in DNA: TGTGCCAGCACCCCGACTAGCGGGAATGCAGATACGCAGTATTTT. Translated, it gives CASTPTSGNADTQYF.

This chain uses TRBV18 with TRBJ1-4; 9 bases fit TRBD1. The CDR3 sequence is 13 residues long. Germline CDR1 and CDR2: KGHSH and LQKENI. The ends lost 6 bases at V and 8 bases at J; junction bases unmatched: 4. This CDR3 is CASSLGQGEKLFF. CDR3 nucleotide sequence: TGTGCCAGCTCCCTGGGACAGGGCGAAAAACTGTTTTTT.

This clone was detected only a few times. In DNA, the CDR3 is TGTGCCAGCTCACTAACAGGGGAAGTCACTGAAGCTTTCTTT. Translating it yields CASSLTGEVTEAFF. V is TRBV18 and J is TRBJ1-1; 7 nucleotides match TRBD1. The V and J ends lost 4 bases and 4 bases, in that order; junction bases with no gene match: 6. The CDR3 spans 14 residues. Germline V lookup: CDR1 KGHSH, CDR2 LQKENI.

On this clone itself: Lacking the conserved final phenylalanine or tryptophan, this CDR3 likely reflects a read error. No DNA is shown, since the ends of the CDR3 on it are uncertain; the CDR3 is the one TCRdb lists. The J gene is TRBJ1-2, the V gene TRBV28; the D call TRBD1 from the table was never checked on the DNA. CDR1 is MDHEN, CDR2 SYDVKM, per germline. Both ends counted, the CDR3 spans 12 residues. The CDR3 loop is CASRSNHGRATL.

This clone was seen more than once but under ten times. This chain uses TRBV10-3 with TRBJ2-1; 7 bases map to TRBD1. The CDR3 spans 15 residues. Germline CDR1 is ENHRY and CDR2 is SYGVKD. The junction had 9 bases not matched to a gene; V was cut back by 6 bases and J by 4 bases. The CDR3 coding sequence is TGTGCCATCAGACAGGGACAGCGAGGGTACAATGAGCAGTTCTTC. It translates to CAIRQGQRGYNEQFF.

The V gene is TRBV30, the J gene TRBJ2-2; D might be TRBD2 (5 bases). In germline, CDR1 is GTSNPN, CDR2 SVGIG (reference sequence). This CDR3 region has 17 residues. V was pared by 0 bases and J by 3 bases, with 17 bases between. For the CDR3, the DNA is TGTGCCTGGAGTGTTAGCCGGACTTCCCTATACACCGGGGAGCTGTTTTTT. It yields the protein CAWSVSRTSLYTGELFF.

The chain is built from TRBV6-1 and TRBJ2-5; 14 bases align to TRBD2. Germline-derived CDR1 and CDR2 are MNHNS and SASEGT. There are 16 residues in the CDR3. Trimming removed 0 bases from V and 5 bases from J; junction bases left unmatched: 2. CDR3 coding DNA: TGTGCCAGCAGTGAAGCGGGACTAGCGGGAGTGGAGACCCAGTACTTC. Translated, it gives CASSEAGLAGVETQYF.

This chain joins TRBV29-1 and TRBJ1-2; 7 bases are a match to TRBD1. Germline-derived CDR1 and CDR2 are SQVTM and ANQGSEA. There are 13 residues in the CDR3. Trimming at V came to 6 bases and at J to 1 base, leaving 5 bases not matched to a gene. The CDR3 protein is CSVRQGFNYGYTF. CDR3 nucleotides: TGCAGCGTCAGACAGGGATTTAACTATGGCTACACCTTC.

This clone was detected once. The J gene is TRBJ2-7, the V gene TRBV6-1; 11 bases line up with TRBD1. V lost 0 bases and J lost 4; bases outside the gene matches: 8. The CDR3 extends over 17 amino acids. CDR1 and CDR2 from the germline V gene are MNHNS and SASEGT. In nucleotides, the CDR3 is TGTGCCAGCAGTGAAGCCCTGGACAGGGGGCGGGGGTACGAGCAGTACTTC. This translates into CASSEALDRGRGYEQYF.

A note on this clone: Other DNA sequences in the sample encode the same CDR3. The rearrangement joins TRBV7-8 to TRBJ2-5; D may be TRBD2 (5 bases). Germline V gene sequence: CDR1 SGHVS, CDR2 FQNEAQ. The CDR3 loop spans 14 amino acids. V was trimmed by 6 bases and J by 1 base, leaving 12 bases between them. CDR3 bases: TGTGCCAGCAGTTCAAGCGGACGCCAAGAGACCCAGTACTTC. Translated, it gives CASSSSGRQETQYF. Filled out from reference TRBV7-8 and TRBJ2-5, the complete variable domain reads GAGVSQSPRYKVAKRGQDVALRCDPISGHVSLFWYQQALGQGPEFLTYFQNEAQLDKSGLPSDRFFAERPEGSVSTLKIQRTQQEDSAVYLCASSSSGRQETQYFGPGTRLLVL.

This clone was found a few times. This chain links TRBV3-1 (or the pseudogene TRBV3-2) with TRBJ2-1, with 11 bases identical to TRBD1. The germline gives CDR1 LGHDT, CDR2 YNNKEL (reference sequence). V shed 4 bases, J shed 5 bases, and the junction held 10 bases outside the gene matches. The length of the CDR3 is 17 residues. CDR3 in DNA: TGTGCCAGCAGCCCACACTACGGACAGGGGGCGGACAATGAGCAGTTCTTC. Translating it yields CASSPHYGQGADNEQFF.